The sequence of this T cell receptor beta chain was determined in a study of response to subunit inactivated influenza vaccine. Study conclusions and caveats: That few new T cells are recruited by each seasonal influenza vaccination was the authors' suggestion.

MiXCR was run by TCRdb on the RT-PCR reads, yielding one entry per CDR3 protein. The data show a few hundred thousand distinct CDR3 sequences, about a tenth seen once. CDR1 is MNHNS, CDR2 SASEGT, per germline. The CDR3 length is 15 residues. Trimming stripped 6 bases from V and 6 bases from J, with 21 bases between. A few counts support this clonotype. Its target is not known. This TCR derives from a man aged 50 to 60 who received an inactivated influenza vaccine. Sequences were derived from PBMCs from blood, sampled 40 to 50 days after vaccination. This chain connects TRBV6-1 to TRBJ2-7; TRBD1 is a possible D gene (5 bases). The CDR3 DNA is TGTGCCAGCAGCCGCAACTCCGGACAATTCTCCGAGCAGTACTTC. It translates to CASSRNSGQFSEQYF.